This passage covers 26 T cell receptor beta chains from one sample sequenced in a study of T-cell memory formation after mild COVID-19. TCRdb independently ran MiXCR on the 5' RACE reads; one entry per CDR3 protein. This table holds about half a million distinct CDR3 sequences, 15% to 20% found once. Material: PBMCs or a T cell subset sorted from them (not recorded which). The receptors come from an adult woman who had mild COVID-19 (a few samples of this study predate the infection). Cell type and time point are not known.

The table lists this clonotype with a few counts. The chain couples TRBV7-9 to TRBJ1-2; TRBD1 agrees at 7 bases. J lost 4 bases, V lost 1 base, and 3 bases had no gene match. CDR1 and CDR2 (germline): SEHNR, FQNEAQ (reference sequence). There are 14 residues in the CDR3. The CDR3 spells CASSLGDSPYGYTF. CDR3 sequence (DNA): TGTGCCAGCAGCTTAGGGGACAGTCCCTATGGCTACACCTTC.

V and J are TRBV27 and TRBJ1-1, with D possibly matching TRBD1 (6 bases). The length of the CDR3 is 11 residues. Trimming took off 6 bases at V and 11 bases at J, with 13 bases between the two ends. CDR1 and CDR2 from the germline V gene are MNHEY and SMNVEV (reference sequence). DNA of the CDR3: TGTGCCAGCAGCCCGACAGGAGAGGCTTTCTTT. As protein: CASSPTGEAFF.

This clonotype turned up a few times. The chain recombines TRBV29-1 with TRBJ1-2; 10 positions match TRBD1. Trimming took 7 bases from V and 2 from J; bases not matched to a gene: 13. The length of the CDR3 is 16 residues. The germline gives CDR1 SQVTM, CDR2 ANQGSEA. Here the CDR3 DNA reads TGCAGCGCGAAGACTCATGACAGGGGGCGAAACTATGGCTACACCTTC. The encoded protein is CSAKTHDRGRNYGYTF.

There are a few counts of this clonotype. The chain carries TRBV7-2 and TRBJ1-2, with D hard to call. V lost 5 bases and J lost 3, with 13 bases in between. Per germline, CDR1 SGHTA and CDR2 FQGNSA. There are 14 residues in the CDR3. This CDR3 is CASSQVSVDYGYTF. CDR3 DNA sequence: TGTGCCAGCAGCCAGGTCTCAGTCGACTATGGCTACACCTTC.

This chain joins TRBV4-1 and TRBJ1-1; unclear D gene. The CDR3 has 15 residues. Trimming stripped 1 base from V and 4 bases from J, with 13 bases between. Germline-derived CDR1 and CDR2 are MGHRA and YSYEKL. The DNA for the CDR3 is TGCGCCAGCAGCCAAGGAATGTACCCTGGCACTGAAGCTTTCTTT. Protein: CASSQGMYPGTEAFF.

A few counts support this clonotype. The chain carries TRBV7-9 and TRBJ2-7; D perhaps matches TRBD2 (6 bases). This CDR3 is 14 amino acids long. Per the germline V gene, CDR1 is SEHNR and CDR2 is FQNEAQ (reference sequence). The germline V and J ends were trimmed by 8 bases and 3 bases, with 17 bases remaining between them. For the CDR3, the DNA is TGTGCCAGCCGACCTTGGAGGGATGACTACGAGCAGTACTTC. It encodes CASRPWRDDYEQYF.

This clonotype has ten or more counts. The rearrangement joins TRBV5-1 to TRBJ2-2; 8 nucleotides match TRBD1. Looked up from germline, CDR1 is SGHRS and CDR2 is YFSETQ. CDR3 length: 17 amino acids. V dropped 0 bases and J dropped 1; count of bases not matched to a gene: 5. CDR3 residues: CASSLALGTGNTGELFF. The CDR3 DNA reads TGCGCCAGCAGCTTGGCGCTCGGGACAGGGAACACCGGGGAGCTGTTTTTT.

This clonotype has more than one count but fewer than ten. The chain links TRBV12-3 or TRBV12-4 to TRBJ1-1; D possibly corresponds to TRBD1 (6 bases). The CDR3 covers 14 residues. V dropped 6 bases and J dropped 5 bases, with 16 bases sitting between them. The DNA for the CDR3 is TGTGCCAGCAGCACGCTAGGGGGGTTAACTGAAGCTTTCTTT. Protein: CASSTLGGLTEAFF.

The sample holds a few counts of this clonotype. The chain employs TRBV30 and TRBJ2-7; no clear D. Trimming cost V 0 bases and J 2 bases, with 8 bases left between them. The CDR3 totals 13 residues. Germline CDR1 GTSNPN, CDR2 SVGIG (reference sequence). The CDR3 loop is CAWSVAGPYEQYF. The CDR3 coding sequence is TGTGCCTGGAGTGTTGCAGGACCCTACGAGCAGTACTTC.

The chain combines TRBV5-4 with TRBJ2-3; 7 bases are shared with TRBD1. J lost 0 bases, V lost 5 bases, and 12 bases had no gene match. The CDR3 sequence is 17 residues long. The germline CDR1 and CDR2 sequences are SGHNT and YYREEE (reference sequence). This chain's CDR3 is CASRPKGQVASTDTQYF. Here the CDR3 DNA reads TGTGCCAGCAGACCCAAAGGACAGGTAGCTAGCACAGATACGCAGTATTTT.

CDR3 sequence reads: CASSQDVLGSTEAFF. The CDR3 DNA reads TGCGCCAGCAGCCAAGATGTGTTGGGTAGCACTGAAGCTTTCTTT. This sequence joins TRBV4-1 and TRBJ1-1; D is unresolved. The ends were cut back, 0 bases at V and 4 bases at J, with 12 bases in the middle. Germline CDR1 MGHRA, CDR2 YSYEKL. This CDR3 contains 15 residues.

At least ten counts were recorded for this clonotype. The rearrangement uses TRBV7-9 and TRBJ2-1, with D possibly TRBD1 on 5 matching bases. Per germline, CDR1 SEHNR and CDR2 FQNEAQ (reference sequence). This CDR3 is built from 15 residues. The V and J ends lost 5 bases and 4 bases respectively, with 15 bases between them. The CDR3 DNA reads TGTGCCAGCAGCCCCCCTTGGGGCAGGTACAATGAGCAGTTCTTC. It yields the protein CASSPPWGRYNEQFF.

The V gene is TRBV5-1, the J gene TRBJ1-1; 7 bases are a match to TRBD1. This CDR3 contains 13 residues. Trimming cost V 0 bases and J 11 bases; bases outside gene matches: 7. CDR1 is SGHRS and CDR2 is YFSETQ in the germline V gene. This chain's CDR3 is CASSLGQGGEAFF. CDR3 coding DNA: TGCGCCAGCAGCTTGGGACAGGGCGGCGAGGCTTTCTTT.

Many counts were recorded for this clonotype. The chain has TRBV9 and TRBJ2-2; no reliable D call. CDR3 size: 13 residues. Looked up from germline, CDR1 is SGDLS and CDR2 is YYNGEE. Trimming pared 4 bases from V and 4 bases from J, leaving 8 bases between. The CDR3 bases are TGTGCCAGCAGCCCTAGTATCACCGGGGAGCTGTTTTTT. It is translated as CASSPSITGELFF.

This clonotype turned up a few times. The V gene is TRBV6-6, the J gene TRBJ1-5, with 8 bases matching TRBD1. After removal of 5 bases from V and 11 bases from J, the junction contained 14 bases not matched to a gene. Germline assignment: CDR1 MNHNY and CDR2 SVGAGI (reference sequence). The length of the CDR3 is 15 residues. The CDR3 DNA reads TGTGCCAGCAGTCTGGACAGGGCTCGTCTTAGAGCCCAGCATTTT. Its translation: CASSLDRARLRAQHF.

This clonotype was detected only a few times. Written as DNA, the CDR3 is TGTGCCAGCAGCCAAGTAAGATTTGCACCCCTCCACTTT. It yields the protein CASSQVRFAPLHF. This chain joins TRBV3-1 and TRBJ1-6; D unresolved. V was pared by 1 base and J by 11 bases, with 9 bases between. The CDR3 contains 13 residues. Germline V gene lookup returns CDR1 LGHDT and CDR2 YNNKEL (reference sequence).

This sequence joins TRBV9 and TRBJ2-2; 11 positions match TRBD2. V was pared by 1 base and J by 4 bases, with 9 bases of the junction left unmatched. The CDR3 loop spans 18 amino acids. CDR1 is SGDLS and CDR2 is YYNGEE in the germline V gene. The CDR3 region is CASSVSLAGGHSTGELFF. Written as DNA, the CDR3 is TGTGCCAGCAGCGTAAGCCTAGCGGGGGGCCATAGCACCGGGGAGCTGTTTTTT.

This clonotype has ten or more counts. CDR3 loop: CASDRDSTEAFF. Written as DNA, the CDR3 is TGTGCCAGTGACCGGGACAGCACTGAAGCTTTCTTT. V usage is TRBV2 and J usage is TRBJ1-1, with 7 bases aligning to TRBD1. V lost 9 bases, J lost 4 bases, and 5 bases stayed unmatched. The CDR3 spans 12 residues. CDR1 SNHLY and CDR2 FYNNEI come from the germline V gene.

V usage is TRBV9 and J usage is TRBJ1-6; D is unresolved. The germline V and J ends were trimmed by 2 bases and 10 bases, with 7 bases remaining between them. The CDR3 length is 12 residues. Germline loops: CDR1 SGDLS, CDR2 YYNGEE. The CDR3 spells CASSVGNSPLHF. The CDR3 nucleotides are TGTGCCAGCAGCGTGGGGAACTCACCCCTCCACTTT. The whole variable domain, remainder taken from reference TRBV9 and TRBJ1-6, is DSGVTQTPKHLITATGQRVTLRCSPRSGDLSVYWYQQSLDQGLQFLIQYYNGEERAKGNILERFSAQQFPDLHSELNLSSLELGDSALYFCASSVGNSPLHFGNGTRLTVT.

This clonotype appeared a few times. The rearrangement joins TRBV7-9 to TRBJ1-2; D is possibly TRBD1 (6 bases). Germline V gene lookup returns CDR1 SEHNR and CDR2 FQNEAQ (reference sequence). V was clipped by 5 bases and J by 8 bases, with 30 bases between them. The CDR3 extends over 18 amino acids. As DNA, the CDR3 is TGTGCCAGCAGCCCTTGGATGCAGGGCAATGGGGGCTATAGCGGCTACACCTTC. It encodes CASSPWMQGNGGYSGYTF. The full variable domain, in which reference TRBV7-9 and TRBJ1-2 provide the parts outside the CDR3, is DTGVSQNPRHKITKRGQNVTFRCDPISEHNRLYWYRQTLGQGPEFLTYFQNEAQLEKSRLLSDRFSAERPKGSFSTLEIQRTEQGDSAMYLCASSPWMQGNGGYSGYTFGSGTRLTVV.

This chain joins TRBV5-5 and TRBJ2-5; 12 positions agree with TRBD2. CDR1 is SGHKS, CDR2 YYEKEE, per germline (reference sequence). This CDR3 spans 15 amino acids. V was clipped by 4 bases and J by 4 bases; unmatched bases: 5. CDR3 coding DNA: TGTGCCAGCAGCACCTCTAGCGGGGGGGGAGAGACCCAGTACTTC. Residues: CASSTSSGGGETQYF.

The rearrangement links TRBV12-5 to TRBJ2-2; D unresolved. Germline V CDR1 and CDR2: LGHNT, FRNRAP. V was clipped by 5 bases and J by 6 bases, with 16 bases between them. This CDR3 is 15 amino acids long. CDR3 protein: CASGNTGVGAGELFF. CDR3 DNA sequence: TGTGCTAGTGGTAACACCGGTGTTGGGGCCGGGGAGCTGTTTTTT.

The V gene is TRBV24-1, the J gene TRBJ2-7, with TRBD1 matching over 7 bases. This CDR3 spans 13 amino acids. Germline V CDR1 and CDR2: KGHDR, SFDVKD. The V and J ends lost 9 bases and 2 bases, in that order; junction bases with no gene match: 6. The chain's CDR3 is CATRDRPTYEQYF. The CDR3 region has the DNA TGTGCCACCCGGGACAGACCCACCTACGAGCAGTACTTC.

This clonotype occurred a few times. The gene calls are TRBV19 and TRBJ2-1; TRBD1 matches 11 bases. The CDR3 covers 16 residues. CDR1 LNHDA and CDR2 SQIVND come from the germline V gene (reference sequence). Trimming removed 5 bases from V and 4 bases from J; junction bases left unmatched: 7. CDR3 DNA: TGTGCCAGTAGTGAGGACAGGGGGCTTTTTTACAATGAGCAGTTCTTC. This translates into CASSEDRGLFYNEQFF. Full variable domain (outside the CDR3, taken from reference TRBV19 and TRBJ2-1): DGGITQSPKYLFRKEGQNVTLSCEQNLNHDAMYWYRQDPGQGLRLIYYSQIVNDFQKGDIAEGYSVSREKKESFPLTVTSAQKNPTAFYLCASSEDRGLFYNEQFFGPGTRLTVL.

The chain is built from TRBV12-3 or TRBV12-4 and TRBJ2-5; 9 bases line up with TRBD2. J lost 7 bases, V lost 3 bases, and 9 bases had no gene match. This CDR3 has 15 residues. The CDR3 sequence: CASSLTSGRYGTQYF. For the CDR3, the DNA is TGTGCCAGCAGTTTGACTAGCGGACGGTACGGGACCCAGTACTTC.

This clonotype has a handful of counts. The chain is built from TRBV7-8 and TRBJ1-4; D not resolved. There are 15 residues in the CDR3. Between the trimmed V and J ends, which lost 2 bases and 8 bases, there was a span of 15 bases. Germline CDR1 reads SGHVS; CDR2 reads FQNEAQ. CDR3 sequence (DNA): TGTGCCAGCAGCTTAAAAGAGCGGACGGGGGAAAAACTGTTTTTT. The encoded protein is CASSLKERTGEKLFF.